These 13 T cell receptor beta chains originate from one sample sequenced in a study of cytomegalovirus exposure and HLA in healthy donors. 13 Jbeta primers and 60 Vbeta primers were used for the PCR. The assay was immunoSEQ multiplex PCR, and TCRdb's table has in-frame clones only and misses some. The data show over 95,000 clones, about 79% seen once. Sample: PBMCs. All receptors derive from a human donor in good health.

The chain combines TRBV6-5 with TRBJ2-6; D unclear. CDR3 length: 16 amino acids. Germline V gene sequence: CDR1 MNHEY, CDR2 SVGAGI. The V and J ends lost 0 bases and 0 bases respectively, with 6 bases between them. The CDR3 sequence is CASSYSLNSGANVLTF. Written as DNA, the CDR3 is TGTGCCAGCAGTTACTCTTTAAACTCTGGGGCCAACGTCCTGACTTTC.

V is TRBV15 and J is TRBJ2-3; D possibly corresponds to TRBD1 (5 bases). V lost 8 bases to trimming and J lost 5 bases, with 8 bases between them. This CDR3 comprises 11 residues. Per the germline V gene, CDR1 is LNHNV and CDR2 is YYDKDF (reference sequence). CDR3 loop: CATVRGDTQYF. CDR3 nucleotide sequence: TGTGCCACCGTAAGGGGAGATACGCAGTATTTT. The full variable domain, in which reference TRBV15 and TRBJ2-3 provide the parts outside the CDR3, is DAMVIQNPRYQVTQFGKPVTLSCSQTLNHNVMYWYQQKSSQAPKLLFHYYDKDFNNEADTPDNFQSRRPNTSFCFLDIRSPGLGDTAMYLCATVRGDTQYFGPGTRLTVL.

This clone was detected only a few times. CDR3 residues: CASRTRVARNEKLFF. CDR3 in DNA: TGTGCCAGCAGAACTAGGGTAGCCCGTAATGAAAAACTGTTTTTT. The rearrangement joins TRBV2 to TRBJ1-4; the D is unclear. This CDR3 spans 15 amino acids. CDR1 is SNHLY and CDR2 is FYNNEI in the germline V gene. Trimming took 6 bases from V and 4 from J, leaving 15 bases between them.

In this sample, this clone turned up once. The V call is TRBV7-8, the J call TRBJ2-7; 9 bases are shared with TRBD2. This CDR3 region has 15 residues. Germline CDR1 is SGHVS and CDR2 is FQNEAQ. The V gene end was trimmed by 1 base and the J gene end by 4 bases; junction bases not matched to a gene: 5. The chain's CDR3 is CASSLVAGVGYEQYF. For the CDR3, the DNA is TGTGCCAGCAGCTTAGTAGCGGGGGTGGGGTACGAGCAGTACTTC.

The CDR3 region is CSVSGGEGTNGYTF. The CDR3 DNA is TGCAGCGTATCAGGGGGCGAGGGGACAAATGGCTACACCTTC. The chain couples TRBV29-1 to TRBJ1-2; 8 nucleotides match TRBD1. Germline-derived CDR1 and CDR2 are SQVTM and ANQGSEA. J gave up 6 bases and V 6 bases, and 12 bases lay outside the gene matches. CDR3 length equals 14 residues.

J is TRBJ2-3 and V is TRBV20-1, with D unclear. CDR3 size: 11 residues. Germline V gene data show CDR1 as DFQATT and CDR2 as SNEGSKA (reference sequence). The V and J ends lost 3 bases and 6 bases respectively, with 7 bases between them. CDR3 DNA sequence: TGCAGTGCTAGTTTAACTGATACGCAGTATTTT. Translating gives CSASLTDTQYF.

V is TRBV28 and J is TRBJ2-5, with D possibly TRBD1 on 6 matching bases. The V end lost 5 bases, the J end lost 2 bases, and 15 bases lay between the germline ends. The CDR3 extends over 15 amino acids. Germline V CDR1 and CDR2: MDHEN, SYDVKM. The CDR3, as DNA: TGTGCCAGCAGTGAACCTCCCCAGGGGCAAGAGACCCAGTACTTC. It is translated as CASSEPPQGQETQYF.

This chain connects TRBV30 to TRBJ2-7; TRBD1 might be the D (6 bases). V lost 8 bases to trimming and J lost 1 base, with 12 bases between them. The CDR3 totals 12 residues. The germline V gene encodes CDR1 GTSNPN and CDR2 SVGIG (reference sequence). The CDR3 reads CAGGQSSYEQYF. DNA of the CDR3: TGTGCCGGCGGACAGAGTTCCTACGAGCAGTACTTC.

The rearrangement links TRBV28 to TRBJ1-1, with 8 bases aligning to TRBD1. The CDR3 covers 16 residues. Germline loops: CDR1 MDHEN, CDR2 SYDVKM. Losses at the gene ends were 2 bases for V and 2 bases for J; bases not matched to a gene: 7. Here the CDR3 reads CASSLSRGTGNTEAFF. The CDR3 nucleotides read TGTGCCAGCAGTTTAAGCCGAGGGACAGGAAACACTGAAGCTTTCTTT.

The chain is built from TRBV7-9 and TRBJ2-1, with D possibly TRBD1 on 5 matching bases. Between the trimmed V and J ends, which lost 3 bases and 6 bases, there was a span of 9 bases. This CDR3 is built from 13 residues. Germline assignment: CDR1 SEHNR and CDR2 FQNEAQ (reference sequence). The CDR3 here is CASSFRQSNEQFF. In DNA, the CDR3 is TGTGCCAGCAGCTTTAGACAGTCCAATGAGCAGTTCTTC.

The chain links TRBV5-1 to TRBJ1-5; no clear D gene. The ends were cut back, 4 bases at V and 11 bases at J, with 19 bases in the middle. The CDR3 has 14 amino acids. Germline V lookup: CDR1 SGHRS, CDR2 YFSETQ. In DNA form, the CDR3 reads TGCGCCAGCAGCCAGAACGTTCAGGCCCAGTCCCAGCATTTT. Protein: CASSQNVQAQSQHF.

The chain links TRBV29-1 to TRBJ2-5; D perhaps matches TRBD1 (5 bases). The tail of the sequence fits TRBJ2-7 better, so the J call may be wrong. Germline V gene sequence: CDR1 SQVTM, CDR2 ANQGSEA. The CDR3 spans 12 residues. The CDR3 sequence is CSVTGQTYEQYF. The CDR3 DNA sequence: TGCAGCGTAACAGGCCAGACCTACGAGCAGTACTTC.

The rearrangement joins TRBV6-6 to TRBJ2-3, with D unclear. The CDR3 sequence is 15 residues long. CDR1 MNHNY and CDR2 SVGAGI come from the germline V gene (reference sequence). The ends were cut back, 2 bases at V and 3 bases at J, with 12 bases in the middle. The CDR3 is CASSYLTPSTDTQYF. In nucleotides, the CDR3 is TGTGCCAGCAGTTACCTCACTCCTTCGACAGATACGCAGTATTTT.